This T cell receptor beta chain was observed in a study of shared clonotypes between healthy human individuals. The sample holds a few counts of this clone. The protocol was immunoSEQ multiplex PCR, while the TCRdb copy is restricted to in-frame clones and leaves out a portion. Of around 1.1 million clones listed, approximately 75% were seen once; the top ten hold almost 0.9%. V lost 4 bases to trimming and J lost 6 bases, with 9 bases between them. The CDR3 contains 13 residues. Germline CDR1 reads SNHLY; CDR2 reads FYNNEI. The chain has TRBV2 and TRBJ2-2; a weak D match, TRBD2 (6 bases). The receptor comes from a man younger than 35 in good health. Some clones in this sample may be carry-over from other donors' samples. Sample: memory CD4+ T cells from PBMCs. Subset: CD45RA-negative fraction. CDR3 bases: TGTGCCAGCAGTGCGTGGGAGGCCGGGGAGCTGTTTTTT. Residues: CASSAWEAGELFF.